The entry below gives a single TCR beta chain sequence along with its context. This entry is derived from a study of blood T cell repertoires in COVID-19. Measured with immunoSEQ multiplex PCR; TCRdb has only the in-frame clones, and not every one. This sample yields hundreds of thousands of clones, of which around 86% are seen a single time; about 6.3% belongs to the top ten. The V segment lost 5 bases and the J segment 0 bases; nucleotides outside the gene matches: 12. From germline, CDR1 is SGHRS and CDR2 YFSETQ. The CDR3 is 18 amino acids. The sequenced material came from peripheral blood. This receptor was obtained from a woman aged 45-65 years with COVID-19, enrolled during active disease. This sequence joins TRBV5-1 and TRBJ2-1, with TRBD2 identical over 9 bases. The CDR3, as DNA: TGCGCCAGCAGACGTTTGGCGGGAGGGAGGCCCTCCTACAATGAGCAGTTCTTC. Encoded protein: CASRRLAGGRPSYNEQFF.